The clone carrying this T cell receptor beta chain was detected many times. The data originate from a study of T cells in Graves' hyperthyroidism and ophthalmopathy. What was amplified from RNA transcripts were TCR beta CDR3 regions. A set of HTBI primers served as the primers for a first-round RT-PCR of the TCR CDR3. TCRdb re-called the multiplex PCR reads through MiXCR, storing one row per CDR3 protein. The sample yields 500,000 to 600,000 distinct CDR3 sequences, about half seen once. Trimming left V 4 bases short and J 4 bases short, with 15 bases between. Germline CDR1 reads SGHRS; CDR2 reads YFSETQ. The CDR3 covers 14 residues.

Sequenced material: peripheral blood or thyroid tissue (not recorded which). The sequence came from a young woman with Graves' hyperthyroidism. The chain links TRBV5-1 to TRBJ2-7; TRBD1 is a possible D gene (7 bases). CDR3 DNA: TGCGCCAGCAGCAGGGGGGACAGTCCTTACGAGCAGTACTTC. Translating it yields CASSRGDSPYEQYF.